The clone carrying this TCR beta chain was seen once. The data were produced by immunoSEQ multiplex PCR, yet TCRdb's version contains in-frame clones alone and is incomplete. The data contain a few hundred thousand clones, 92% of them singletons. Everyone who took part was roughly 18 to 89 years old, and they came from fewer than 25 US areas. Clinical history as reported by participants underpinned cohort assignment. Among Cohort 3 donors, those recovered had two negative PCRs, clearance, or symptom resolution. This sample stems from a study of blood T cell repertoires in COVID-19. Looking at the study overall: Acute and convalescent COVID-19 samples came from the United States, Italy and Spain.

Germline CDR1 is MNHNY and CDR2 is SVGAGI (reference sequence). Unmatched junction bases numbered 4, after V lost 2 bases and J lost 2 bases. The CDR3 has 15 residues. The chain has TRBV6-6 and TRBJ2-3, with 7 nucleotides matching TRBD2. The sequencing sample was made of PBMCs or T cells enriched from blood (not recorded which). This receptor was identified in a woman in her twenties or thirties who had recovered from COVID-19. Here the CDR3 DNA reads TGTGCCAGCAGTTACGGCGGGAGCATCACAGATACGCAGTATTTT. It yields the protein CASSYGGSITDTQYF.